This T cell receptor beta chain was retrieved from a study of CXCR3-negative and CXCR3-positive naive CD8 T cells. Study-wide results and caveats: Whereas memory cells differed, naive CXCR3-negative and CXCR3-positive cells shared similar TRBV-TRBJ usage. When CXCR3-positive naive cells were set against CXCR3-negative naive cells, the former had more hydrophobic TRB CDR3s. Partly lower CXCR3 expression followed cryopreservation, and most assays relied on fresh PBMCs.

TRB cDNA libraries were made by UMI-labeled 5' RACE. No DNA is given; TCRdb re-called the 5' RACE reads and lists each CDR3 protein once. In total, the table holds roughly 70,000 distinct CDR3 sequences. A remark on this clonotype: Its target is not known.

CD45RO-CCR7+CD27+CD95- cells counted as naive CD8+ T cells. From germline, CDR1 is MNHEY and CDR2 SVGAGI. CDR3 length equals 16 residues. Sequencing used naive CXCR3- CD8+ T cells from blood. As for subset: CD45RO-CCR7+CD27+CD95- naive CD8+ T cells lacking CXCR3 (TNR3-). This sequence was found in a human donor in good health. Some clones in this sample may be carry-over from other donors' samples. The chain employs TRBV6-5 and TRBJ2-4. This chain's CDR3 is CASSYSRGGSKNIQYF.